Sequencing of this TCR delta chain was carried out in a study of gamma-delta T cells after stem cell transplantation. TCRdb re-called clones from the RT-PCR reads via CATT. The sample carries about 11,000 delta-chain clones, about two fifths recorded once. Germline CDR1 is TSWWSYY and CDR2 is QGS. The CDR3 runs 22 residues. Trimming pared 3 bases from V and 3 bases from J, leaving 27 bases between. This clone was counted between two and nine times. The sample carries other DNA sequences with the same CDR3. The source material was gamma-delta T cells. This TCR came from a human donor. It is not recorded whose cells these are; they may come from a transplant donor. The chain has TRDV1 and TRDJ3, with D tentatively TRDD2 or TRDD3 (6 bases each). This CDR3 is CALGDNPTSILGACWDTRQMFF. The DNA of the CDR3 is TGTGCTCTTGGGGACAATCCTACTTCGATACTGGGTGCCTGCTGGGACACCCGACAGATGTTTTTC.